This T cell receptor beta chain emerged from a study of T cell changes during pregnancy in multiple sclerosis. CDR1 SGHAT and CDR2 FQNNGV come from the germline V gene. Trimming stripped 0 bases from V and 8 bases from J, with 11 bases between. CDR3 length equals 14 residues. Libraries were prepared by immunoSEQ multiplex PCR; TCRdb keeps only in-frame clonotypes and omits some of them. The sample lists tens of thousands of clones, roughly 90% occurring once. V usage is TRBV11-2 and J usage is TRBJ2-1, with D maybe TRBD2 (6 bases). The TCR originated in a female donor with multiple sclerosis, enrolled in a pregnancy study. Sample: peripheral blood, taken before pregnancy. CDR3 sequence reads: CASSLEAGWHEQFF. The DNA of the CDR3 is TGTGCCAGCAGCTTAGAGGCGGGGTGGCATGAGCAGTTCTTC.